Below are 28 T cell receptor beta chains sequenced from a single sample in a study of regulatory and conventional T cells in RAG deficiency (dated by TCRdb to 2016 to 2017). Libraries were prepared through the immunoSEQ multiplex PCR assay. TCRdb obtained this table from immuneACCESS and retained in-frame rearrangements with V and J assigned. These tables miss some clones; where compared with another copy, unresolved V genes account for less than half of the shortfall, and the remainder is unexplained. This sample has around 30,000 clones in its table, and over 90% of those were observed once. Jointly, the top ten make up 0.15% to 0.2% of the sample. Before genomic DNA extraction, conventional CD4+ T cells were isolated from blood as CD25-low CD127-high cells. This sample was shared with a second study, whose subject was regulatory T cells. Per that second paper: The multiplex PCR relied on 52 forward TRBV primers and 13 reverse TRBJ primers, and amplification bias was corrected through assay-based and computational methods.

Sequencing was done on a sample of CD25- CD4+ T cells sorted from blood. These receptors all come from a human donor in good health.

This chain connects TRBV5-1 to TRBJ1-2; D gene unclear. The CDR3 is 12 amino acids. V lost 4 bases and J 8 bases, leaving 12 bases between the germline ends. Germline CDR1 SGHRS, CDR2 YFSETQ. The CDR3 region is CASSPQREGYTF. CDR3 nucleotide sequence: TGCGCCAGCAGCCCCCAGCGGGAAGGCTACACCTTC.

Here the CDR3 DNA reads TGTGCCAGCAGCTTCTACTCCTCGACAGGCTTAATAGGCTACACCTTC. Translated, it gives CASSFYSSTGLIGYTF. V usage is TRBV5-6 and J usage is TRBJ1-2, with D possibly TRBD1 on 6 matching bases. Per germline, CDR1 SGHDT and CDR2 YYEEEE. The CDR3 sequence is 16 residues long. The V end was cut by 2 bases, the J end by 8 bases, with 22 bases between.

This chain uses TRBV19 with TRBJ2-2, with a weak D call TRBD2 (5 bases). Trimming pared 6 bases from V and 8 bases from J, leaving 22 bases between. Germline V CDR1 and CDR2: LNHDA, SQIVND (reference sequence). The CDR3 contains 16 residues. The CDR3 spells CASSPPGLLNGGELFF. CDR3 coding DNA: TGTGCCAGTAGCCCCCCTGGACTTCTGAACGGGGGGGAGCTGTTTTTT.

V gene TRBV19 combines with J gene TRBJ1-4, with 7 nucleotides matching TRBD1. CDR1 and CDR2 from the germline V gene are LNHDA and SQIVND (reference sequence). J gave up 3 bases and V 5 bases, and 6 bases lay outside the gene matches. The CDR3 has 15 amino acids. In DNA, the CDR3 is TGTGCCAGTAGTCCAAGACAGGGAGCTAATGAAAAACTGTTTTTT. This sequence encodes CASSPRQGANEKLFF.

The chain employs TRBV9 and TRBJ2-7; TRBD1 is a possible D gene (5 bases). CDR1 SGDLS and CDR2 YYNGEE come from the germline V gene. CDR3 size: 15 residues. Deletions cut 0 bases from V and 6 bases from J, with 16 bases between. The CDR3 bases are TGTGCCAGCAGCGTAGGGACACACGCTGAAGCCGAGCAGTACTTC. Protein: CASSVGTHAEAEQYF. Full variable domain (missing parts from reference TRBV9 and TRBJ2-7): DSGVTQTPKHLITATGQRVTLRCSPRSGDLSVYWYQQSLDQGLQFLIQYYNGEERAKGNILERFSAQQFPDLHSELNLSSLELGDSALYFCASSVGTHAEAEQYFGPGTRLTVT.

The chain carries TRBV5-1 and TRBJ1-5; no clear D gene. V was cut by 4 bases and J by 6 bases, with 17 bases left in between. In germline, CDR1 is SGHRS, CDR2 YFSETQ. The CDR3 consists of 15 residues. CDR3 amino acids: CASSPPGRPSQPQHF. The CDR3 DNA reads TGCGCCAGCAGCCCACCGGGTAGGCCCAGTCAGCCCCAGCATTTT.

The rearrangement joins TRBV15 to TRBJ2-1; 12 bases line up with TRBD1. The V segment lost 3 bases and the J segment 6 bases; nucleotides outside the gene matches: 3. Germline V gene data show CDR1 as LNHNV and CDR2 as YYDKDF (reference sequence). The CDR3 is made up of 15 amino acids. CDR3 residues: CATSSRDRGPNEQFF. The CDR3 DNA reads as TGTGCCACCAGCAGCAGGGACAGGGGGCCCAATGAGCAGTTCTTC.

CDR3 nucleotides: TGTGCCAGCAGCTTACGGGGCGGGGACCCCTACAATGAGCAGTTCTTC. It specifies CASSLRGGDPYNEQFF. The chain joins TRBV11-2 to TRBJ2-1, with a weak D call TRBD2 (6 bases). The CDR3 contains 16 residues. The V gene's germline CDR1 is SGHAT and CDR2 FQNNGV. V was shortened by 2 bases and J by 2 bases, with 13 bases between the two germline ends. Drawing the rest from reference TRBV11-2 and TRBJ2-1, the complete variable domain is EAGVAQSPRYKIIEKRQSVAFWCNPISGHATLYWYQQILGQGPKLLIQFQNNGVVDDSQLPKDRFSAERLKGVDSTLKIQPAKLEDSAVYLCASSLRGGDPYNEQFFGPGTRLTVL.

V usage is TRBV6-6 and J usage is TRBJ2-3, with 11 bases matching TRBD2. With 4 bases clipped from V and 0 bases from J, the junction kept 0 bases outside the gene matches. There are 15 residues in the CDR3. Looked up from germline, CDR1 is MNHNY and CDR2 is SVGAGI (reference sequence). CDR3: CASSLAGGSTDTQYF. CDR3 nucleotides: TGTGCCAGCAGTTTAGCGGGGGGGAGCACAGATACGCAGTATTTT.

The V call is TRBV6-6, the J call TRBJ2-2; TRBD1 is a possible D gene (6 bases). This CDR3 has 14 residues. V lost 5 bases to trimming and J lost 1 base, with 8 bases between them. Germline CDR1 and CDR2: MNHNY and SVGAGI (reference sequence). The DNA for the CDR3 is TGTGCCAGCAGTACGACAGGGAACACCGGGGAGCTGTTTTTT. Its translation is CASSTTGNTGELFF.

The V and J genes are TRBV19 and TRBJ1-6, with no clear D. The length of the CDR3 is 12 residues. Germline values: CDR1 LNHDA, CDR2 SQIVND (reference sequence). The germline V and J ends were trimmed by 6 bases and 7 bases, with 7 bases remaining between them. The CDR3 sequence: CASSQLNSPLHF. The CDR3 DNA reads TGTGCCAGTAGCCAACTAAATTCACCCCTCCACTTT.

V and J are TRBV27 and TRBJ1-2; maybe TRBD1 (6 bases). V lost 4 bases to trimming and J lost 2 bases, with 14 bases between them. The CDR3 spans 15 residues. Germline V CDR1 and CDR2: MNHEY, SMNVEV (reference sequence). The CDR3 region has the DNA TGTGCCAGCAGTTCCCAATCGACAGGCAACTATGGCTACACCTTC. This sequence encodes CASSSQSTGNYGYTF.

The rearrangement uses TRBV5-1 and TRBJ2-3, with TRBD1 matching 8 bases. Germline trimming cut 3 bases from V and 6 bases from J; bases unmatched to any gene: 9. This CDR3 contains 15 residues. Germline V lookup: CDR1 SGHRS, CDR2 YFSETQ. In DNA, the CDR3 is TGCGCCAGCAGCTCGAGGCAGGGGGCGTGGGATACGCAGTATTTT. Its protein is CASSSRQGAWDTQYF.

This sequence joins TRBV5-4 and TRBJ1-6; 8 positions agree with TRBD1. This CDR3 comprises 16 residues. V was clipped by 3 bases and J by 7 bases; unmatched bases: 9. CDR1 is SGHNT, CDR2 YYREEE, per germline (reference sequence). The CDR3 DNA follows: TGTGCCAGCAGCTCCGCCGGACAGGGTGGCAATTCACCCCTCCACTTT. Its protein product is CASSSAGQGGNSPLHF. The full variable domain, rest sourced from reference TRBV5-4 and TRBJ1-6, is ETGVTQSPTHLIKTRGQQVTLRCSSQSGHNTVSWYQQALGQGPQFIFQYYREEENGRGNFPPRFSGLQFPNYSSELNVNALELDDSALYLCASSSAGQGGNSPLHFGNGTRLTVT.

The V and J genes are TRBV30 and TRBJ1-3; D is unclear. Trimming stripped 4 bases from V and 0 bases from J, with 16 bases between. The germline gives CDR1 GTSNPN, CDR2 SVGIG (reference sequence). The CDR3 consists of 16 residues. The DNA for the CDR3 is TGTGCCTGGACCCAGTCCGGGGTGAGCTCTGGAAACACCATATATTTT. Its translation: CAWTQSGVSSGNTIYF.

The chain carries TRBV9 and TRBJ2-5, with 8 positions matching TRBD2. The V and J ends lost 0 bases and 2 bases, in that order; junction bases with no gene match: 3. The CDR3 runs to 15 residues. Germline CDR1 reads SGDLS; CDR2 reads YYNGEE. The CDR3 sequence is CASSVGGLEQETQYF. The CDR3 bases are TGTGCCAGCAGCGTAGGGGGACTAGAGCAAGAGACCCAGTACTTC. The entire variable domain, with the rest obtained from reference TRBV9 and TRBJ2-5, is as follows: DSGVTQTPKHLITATGQRVTLRCSPRSGDLSVYWYQQSLDQGLQFLIQYYNGEERAKGNILERFSAQQFPDLHSELNLSSLELGDSALYFCASSVGGLEQETQYFGPGTRLLVL.

This chain links TRBV7-3 with TRBJ1-2; weak D call: TRBD1 (5 bases). Germline values: CDR1 SGHTA, CDR2 FQGTGA. Trimming left V 5 bases short and J 1 base short, with 8 bases between. The CDR3 spans 13 residues. CDR3 sequence reads: CASSPDSNYGYTF. The DNA for the CDR3 is TGTGCCAGCAGCCCTGACAGTAACTATGGCTACACCTTC.

The V call is TRBV29-1, the J call TRBJ2-3; 14 bases match TRBD2. Germline CDR1 is SQVTM and CDR2 is ANQGSEA. V lost 6 bases, J lost 2 bases, and 13 bases stayed unmatched. The CDR3 spans 18 residues. CDR3 residues: CSVFPGTSGGTSTDTQYF. The CDR3 nucleotides read TGCAGCGTCTTCCCGGGGACTAGCGGGGGCACCTCCACAGATACGCAGTATTTT.

V usage is TRBV2 and J usage is TRBJ1-6; tentatively, D is TRBD1 (6 bases). From germline, CDR1 is SNHLY and CDR2 FYNNEI. There are 15 residues in the CDR3. Trimming shortened V by 8 bases and J by 6 bases, and 17 bases separated the two germline ends. The CDR3 is CASATGNGPNSPLHF. The CDR3 region has the DNA TGTGCCAGCGCAACAGGGAATGGGCCTAATTCACCCCTCCACTTT.

The chain is built from TRBV6-1 and TRBJ1-4; TRBD1 matches at 9 bases. Germline V CDR1 and CDR2: MNHNS, SASEGT. The CDR3 consists of 14 residues. Unmatched junction bases numbered 6, after V lost 5 bases and J lost 8 bases. Here the CDR3 reads CASSKQGAREKLFF. For the CDR3, the DNA is TGTGCCAGCAGTAAACAGGGGGCTCGGGAAAAACTGTTTTTT.

As concerns this clone: One end of the junction does not line up with germline, which may come from a read error. The sample has other DNA sequences that encode this CDR3 too. The rearrangement uses TRBV27 and TRBJ1-6, with TRBD1 as a possible D gene (6 bases). This CDR3 spans 16 amino acids. Per germline, CDR1 MNHEY and CDR2 SMNVEV (reference sequence). The CDR3 region is CASRLNFGGGYSPLHF. The CDR3 nucleotides read TGTGCCAGCAGGTTAAATTTTGGGGGCGGATATTCCCCCCTCCACTTT.

This sequence joins TRBV28 and TRBJ1-6; possible D gene TRBD1, 6 bases. V lost 8 bases and J 7 bases, leaving 24 bases between the germline ends. Germline CDR1 MDHEN, CDR2 SYDVKM. The CDR3 is 17 residues long. Here the CDR3 reads CASRPLGTPNWNSPLHF. Written as DNA, the CDR3 is TGTGCCAGCCGGCCCCTAGGGACACCTAATTGGAATTCACCCCTCCACTTT.

This sequence joins TRBV19 and TRBJ1-4; D unresolved. The V gene lost 5 bases and the J gene lost 3 bases, with 7 bases spanning the gap. Germline values: CDR1 LNHDA, CDR2 SQIVND (reference sequence). This CDR3 has 13 residues. CDR3 nucleotide sequence: TGTGCCAGTAGTCAAAGAGCTAATGAAAAACTGTTTTTT. This translates into CASSQRANEKLFF. Full variable domain (remainder filled in from reference TRBV19 and TRBJ1-4): DGGITQSPKYLFRKEGQNVTLSCEQNLNHDAMYWYRQDPGQGLRLIYYSQIVNDFQKGDIAEGYSVSREKKESFPLTVTSAQKNPTAFYLCASSQRANEKLFFGSGTQLSVL.

The V gene is TRBV18, the J gene TRBJ1-1; D is undetermined. The germline V gene encodes CDR1 KGHSH and CDR2 LQKENI. The V end was cut by 1 base, the J end by 0 bases, with 6 bases between. This CDR3 is built from 14 residues. CDR3 sequence (DNA): TGTGCCAGCTCACCACGCGGGATGAACACTGAAGCTTTCTTT. Protein sequence: CASSPRGMNTEAFF.

This clone was seen just once. The chain carries TRBV9 and TRBJ2-3; the match to TRBD1 covers 7 bases. Germline loops: CDR1 SGDLS, CDR2 YYNGEE. This CDR3 has 15 residues. Trimming took 4 bases from V and 1 from J; bases not matched to a gene: 6. The CDR3: CASSSDRKRTDTQYF. Written as DNA, the CDR3 is TGTGCCAGCAGCTCGGACAGGAAACGCACAGATACGCAGTATTTT.

This clone was detected once. V gene TRBV28 combines with J gene TRBJ1-1; TRBD1 agrees at 7 bases. The CDR3 sequence is 16 residues long. Germline-derived CDR1 and CDR2 are MDHEN and SYDVKM. Unmatched junction bases numbered 12, after V lost 4 bases and J lost 4 bases. The CDR3 DNA is TGTGCCAGCAGTTCCCGGACAGGAAAAAGGGGCACTGAAGCTTTCTTT. Translated: CASSSRTGKRGTEAFF.

J is TRBJ2-7 and V is TRBV6-1, with 8 bases that match TRBD1. V was pared by 8 bases and J by 3 bases, with 6 bases of the junction left unmatched. Germline V gene lookup returns CDR1 MNHNS and CDR2 SASEGT. The CDR3 is made up of 13 amino acids. In DNA form, the CDR3 reads TGTGCCAGCGCTTGGGACAGGATCTACGAGCAGTACTTC. Translated, it gives CASAWDRIYEQYF.

V and J are TRBV5-8 and TRBJ1-2, with D unclear. The CDR3 totals 13 residues. V was cut by 1 base and J by 8 bases, with 12 bases left in between. Germline V gives CDR1 SGHTS, CDR2 YDEGEE. The CDR3 protein is CASSLWEFGGYTF. As DNA, the CDR3 is TGTGCCAGCAGCTTGTGGGAGTTCGGCGGCTACACCTTC.